This TCR beta chain was recovered during a study of T-cell reconstitution after alpha-beta-depleted transplantation in children. Findings and caveats of the study: Expanded graft clones, several hundred of them, were reportedly the source of alpha-beta T cells about two months after transplant.

Remarks on this clonotype: Its target is unknown.

V lost 3 bases and J lost 6, with 8 bases in between. Germline V gene lookup returns CDR1 DFQATT and CDR2 SNEGSKA (reference sequence). This CDR3 contains 11 residues. This sample's TCRbeta library carried unique molecular identifier barcodes. TCRdb ran MiXCR on the PCR reads and lists one entry per CDR3 protein. Of about 250,000 distinct CDR3 sequences in the sample, more than 20% were seen once. The chain links TRBV20-1 to TRBJ1-2; no definite D call. Material: PBMCs, mostly from graft donor cells, obtained 360 days after TCRalphabeta/CD19-depleted stem cell transplant. This TCR derives from a female patient aged 2 to 10 who had a stem cell transplant for congenital amegakaryocytic thrombocytopenia, so the T cells may come from the graft donor. The CDR3: CSASGRNGYTF. The CDR3 nucleotides are TGCAGTGCTAGTGGCCGAAATGGCTACACCTTC.